Listed below are T cell receptor beta chains from one sample, sequenced in a study of cytomegalovirus exposure and HLA in healthy donors. Measured with immunoSEQ multiplex PCR; TCRdb has only the in-frame clones, and not every one. The profile covers about 160,000 clones, with roughly 85% appearing a single time and more than 2% taken by the ten largest. Material: PBMCs. These receptors were obtained from a young man in good health and CMV-seropositive. CDR3s include the opening cysteine and the closing phenylalanine or tryptophan. The D gene is left open where the match is weak. Not all rows give a size; the values are once, few, many and, for expanded clones, a class.

V	D	J	size	CDR3	DNA
TRBV9	TRBD1	TRBJ2-5	once	CASSEQGGKTQYF	TGTGCCAGCAGCGAACAGGGGGGAAAGACCCAGTACTTC
TRBV5-1	TRBD1	TRBJ1-5	-	CASSLGDSNGNQPQHF	TGCGCCAGCAGCTTGGGGGACAGCAATGGCAATCAGCCCCAGCATTTT
TRBV19	TRBD1	TRBJ2-4	-	CASRIGGLNIQYF	TGTGCCAGTAGGATAGGGGGCCTAAACATTCAGTACTTC
TRBV5-4	-	TRBJ2-2	-	CASSLSSVGELFF	TGTGCCAGCTCCTTGAGCTCCGTAGGGGAGCTGTTTTTT
TRBV5-1	-	TRBJ1-2	-	CASSLVSSGADNYGYTF	TGCGCCAGCAGCTTGGTATCTTCCGGAGCAGACAACTATGGCTACACCTTC
TRBV15	TRBD1	TRBJ1-6	-	CATSRTGGNSPLHF	TGTGCCACCAGTAGGACAGGGGGAAATTCACCCCTCCACTTT
TRBV7-6	-	TRBJ2-7	few	CASTRGTDYEQYF	TGTGCCAGCACCCGCGGGACAGACTACGAGCAGTACTTC
TRBV6-5	-	TRBJ1-2	-	CASSYSAGDSYGYTF	TGTGCCAGCAGTTACTCGGCAGGGGATTCCTATGGCTACACCTTC
TRBV7-6	-	TRBJ1-4	-	CASSLVLGGDEKLFF	TGTGCCAGCAGCTTAGTGTTGGGGGGGGATGAAAAACTGTTTTTT
TRBV10-2	-	TRBJ1-6	-	CASSESGGVYNSPLHF	TGCGCCAGCAGTGAATCAGGAGGGGTCTATAATTCACCCCTCCACTTT
TRBV7-6	TRBD2	TRBJ2-3	-	CASSLTGAGDSDTQYF	TGTGCCAGCAGCTTGACGGGAGCGGGGGACTCAGATACGCAGTATTTT
TRBV7-2	-	TRBJ1-1	few	CASSSGRLLWTGNTEAFF	TGTGCCAGCAGCTCGGGGAGACTACTGTGGACGGGCAACACTGAAGCTTTCTTT
TRBV29-1	TRBD1	TRBJ2-2	-	CSVEGTGFSGELFF	TGCAGCGTTGAAGGGACAGGGTTTTCCGGGGAGCTGTTTTTT
TRBV4-3	-	TRBJ1-5	-	CASSQASGDQPQHF	TGCGCCAGCAGCCAAGCCTCGGGTGATCAGCCCCAGCATTTT
TRBV10-2	-	TRBJ1-1	-	CASSESGGHTEAFF	TGCGCCAGCAGTGAGTCCGGAGGGCACACTGAAGCTTTCTTT
TRBV10-2	TRBD1	TRBJ1-5	-	CASSGTGGNQPQHF	TGCGCCAGCAGCGGGACAGGGGGCAATCAGCCCCAGCATTTT
TRBV5-5	-	TRBJ1-5	-	CASSFGQINQPQHF	TGTGCCAGCAGCTTCGGACAGATCAATCAGCCCCAGCATTTT
TRBV2	TRBD1	TRBJ2-6	few	CASRGTGGAGANVLTF	TGTGCCAGCAGGGGGACAGGGGGCGCTGGGGCCAACGTCCTGACTTTC
TRBV7-8	TRBD2	TRBJ2-1	once	CASSLAGLAGEQFF	TGTGCCAGCAGCTTAGCGGGGCTAGCGGGTGAGCAGTTCTTC
TRBV30	-	TRBJ1-1	-	CAWMTGVNTEAFF	TGTGCTTGGATGACGGGAGTAAACACTGAAGCTTTCTTT
TRBV5-6	TRBD2	TRBJ2-5	-	CASSPPSGGAGETQYF	TGTGCCAGCAGCCCTCCTAGCGGGGGGGCCGGGGAGACCCAGTACTTC
TRBV7-9	-	TRBJ1-2	-	CASSLGAQGYGYTF	TGTGCCAGCAGCTTAGGGGCGCAGGGCTATGGCTACACCTTC
TRBV4-1	-	TRBJ2-5	-	CASSGPGETQYF	TGCGCCAGCAGCGGGCCGGGGGAGACCCAGTACTTC
TRBV7-9	TRBD2	TRBJ2-1	-	CASSITGLAINEQFF	TGTGCCAGCAGCATAACGGGACTAGCCATCAATGAGCAGTTCTTC
TRBV7-9	TRBD1	TRBJ2-1	-	CASSLEGTGTNEQFF	TGTGCCAGCAGCTTAGAAGGGACAGGGACGAATGAGCAGTTCTTC
TRBV7-3	-	TRBJ2-3	-	CASSFTTTDTQYF	TGTGCCAGCAGCTTTACTACCACAGATACGCAGTATTTT
TRBV12-5	-	TRBJ1-6	-	CASGLAGSYNSPLHF	TGTGCTAGTGGTTTGGCTGGGAGCTATAATTCACCCCTCCACTTT
TRBV7-6	TRBD2	TRBJ2-1	-	CASSFSGGEQFF	TGTGCCAGCAGCTTCAGCGGGGGAGAGCAGTTCTTC
TRBV5-1	-	TRBJ1-5	-	CASSPRGGEGQPQHF	TGCGCCAGCAGCCCCCGAGGGGGGGAAGGTCAGCCCCAGCATTTT
TRBV7-3	TRBD1	TRBJ1-2	-	CASSPQGDYGYTF	TGTGCCAGCAGCCCACAGGGGGACTATGGCTACACCTTC
TRBV7-9	TRBD1	TRBJ1-1	-	CASSPRQGYVMNTEAFF	TGTGCCAGCAGCCCAAGACAGGGGTACGTTATGAACACTGAAGCTTTCTTT
TRBV7-9	-	TRBJ2-2	few	CASSFRMSTGELFF	TGTGCCAGCAGCTTCCGTATGAGCACCGGGGAGCTGTTTTTT
TRBV6-5	-	TRBJ1-1	-	CASSYSAGLGAEAFF	TGTGCCAGCAGTTACTCGGCAGGGCTGGGCGCTGAAGCTTTCTTT
TRBV19	TRBD1	TRBJ2-5	-	CASSKGLTGEYETQYF	TGTGCCAGTAGTAAGGGCCTAACAGGGGAGTACGAGACCCAGTACTTC
TRBV6-5	-	TRBJ2-5	-	CASSLGGKETQYF	TGTGCCAGCAGTTTGGGAGGTAAAGAGACCCAGTACTTC
TRBV25-1	-	TRBJ1-1	few	CASSIYGNTEAFF	TGTGCCAGCAGTATCTACGGGAACACTGAAGCTTTCTTT
TRBV9	-	TRBJ2-1	-	CASSALVSSYNEQFF	TGTGCCAGCAGCGCTCTGGTGAGCTCCTACAATGAGCAGTTCTTC
TRBV21-1	-	TRBJ1-1	-	CASSPGESTGILTEAFF	TGTGCCAGCAGCCCTGGGGAATCGACAGGCATTTTGACTGAAGCTTTCTTT
TRBV19	TRBD1	TRBJ2-7	-	CASSIGTGTSYEQYF	TGTGCCAGTAGTATAGGGACAGGCACCTCCTACGAGCAGTACTTC
TRBV6-1	-	TRBJ1-1	-	CASSEDPGETEAFF	TGTGCCAGCAGTGAGGACCCAGGGGAAACTGAAGCTTTCTTT
TRBV4-2	TRBD2	TRBJ2-3	-	CASSPTSGVTDTQYF	TGTGCCAGCAGCCCGACTAGCGGGGTCACAGATACGCAGTATTTT
TRBV5-6	-	TRBJ2-7	-	CASSSAGAGRPYEQYF	TGTGCCAGCAGCTCGGCGGGTGCGGGGCGGCCCTACGAGCAGTACTTC
TRBV4-1	TRBD1	TRBJ1-2	-	CASSLRDSYGYTF	TGCGCCAGCAGCCTTCGGGACAGCTATGGCTACACCTTC
TRBV7-9	-	TRBJ1-1	few	CASTNLGVRTEAFF	TGTGCCAGCACCAACTTAGGGGTAAGGACTGAAGCTTTCTTT
TRBV9	-	TRBJ1-1	-	CASSVGRYTEAFF	TGTGCCAGCAGCGTAGGGAGATACACTGAAGCTTTCTTT
TRBV18	-	TRBJ2-2	-	CASSPLEARGVTGELFF	TGTGCCAGCTCACCACTAGAGGCCCGTGGAGTGACCGGGGAGCTGTTTTTT
TRBV6-5	TRBD1	TRBJ1-6	-	CASTGTGFSPLHF	TGTGCCAGCACGGGGACAGGGTTTTCCCCCCTCCACTTT
TRBV15	TRBD1	TRBJ1-1	-	CATDRSLNTEAFF	TGTGCCACGGACAGGAGCTTGAACACTGAAGCTTTCTTT